This T cell receptor beta chain stems from a study of OX40 agonist ivuxolimab in advanced cancers. As for the study more broadly: Ivuxolimab, which targeted the costimulatory receptor OX40 (CD134), was an agonistic, fully human IgG2 monoclonal antibody. Patients were allowed to have had prior anti-PD-1, anti-PD-L1 or anti-CTLA-4 therapy, and approximately 37% of the dose-escalation patients had been treated with checkpoint inhibitors. The paper describes the monotherapy dose-escalation part (N of about 50 patients) of the phase I trial of ivuxolimab. Three dose-escalation patients achieved partial responses, one with hepatocellular carcinoma and two with cutaneous melanoma. Of the approximately 50 dose-escalation patients, hepatocellular carcinoma was present in about 19, melanoma in roughly 15, renal cell carcinoma in 9 and head and neck cancer in 9. Intravenous ivuxolimab was administered to patients every 2 weeks at six dose levels: 0.01, 0.1, 0.3, 1.5, 3 and 10 mg/kg. In the dose-escalation cohort, more than 75% of patients were male, and the mean age was approximately 55 years, with a range of about 23 to 85. Peripheral TCRbeta sequencing aimed to test whether ivuxolimab altered TCR sequence diversity and caused clonal T-cell expansion. General study outcomes and caveats: At doses from 0.1 to 3.0 mg/kg, clonal expansion was seen in both CD4+ and CD8+ blood T cells between baseline and week 6. On average, CD8+ T cells showed more expanded clones than CD4+ T cells after ivuxolimab. In partial responders in the 0.1-3.0 mg/kg groups, normalized peripheral clonal expansion was found to be among the lowest, especially among CD8+ T cells. Low levels of normalized T-cell clonal expansion were also shown by some nonresponding patients. Which antigens the clonally expanded peripheral T cells were specific for was not determined.

The germline V gene supplies CDR1 MDHEN and CDR2 SYDVKM. From cysteine to phenylalanine, the CDR3 is 11 amino acids long. The read is trimmed to its CDR3 DNA, 33 bases read in frame from base 1. Trimming removed 2 bases from V and 4 bases from J, leaving 2 bases between the germline ends. Genomic DNA was extracted from sorted cells for sequencing of the TCRbeta CDR3 region. TCRbeta CDR3 regions were sequenced using the immunoSEQ Assay. The table comes from immuneACCESS by way of TCRdb, which keeps in-frame sequences with V and J called. Part of the clones is missing from these tables; in studies checked, under half for an unresolved V gene and the rest for unknown reasons. This sample gives tens of thousands of clones in total; approximately 89% of them show up just once. The ten biggest clones cover 0.19% of the sample. Patients with autoimmune disease history or receiving systemic immunosuppression were excluded from the trial. Peripheral blood for TCR sequencing was collected from all dose cohorts at baseline, on cycle 4 day 1, and on cycle 7 day 1. Samples came from an open-label, multicenter, first-in-human phase I dose-escalation trial of ivuxolimab. Adults with locally advanced or metastatic head and neck squamous cell, hepatocellular, melanoma or renal cell carcinoma were enrolled in the trial. CD4+ and CD8+ T cells were sorted separately from peripheral blood before TCR sequencing.

This clone was seen a handful of times. This clone's antigen is unknown. Base qualities are not recorded, but no much larger clone differs from it by a single base. The origin of this receptor is an adult with an advanced solid tumor such as melanoma, head and neck, liver or kidney cancer. The input for sequencing was CD4+ or CD8+ T cells sorted from blood, taken in a trial of the OX40 agonist ivuxolimab. This chain joins TRBV28 to TRBJ1-1; the D gene is not confidently resolved. This receptor carries the CDR3 CASSLPTEAFF. The sequenced DNA is TGTGCCAGCAGTTTACCCACTGAAGCTTTCTTT.